The sequence of this T cell receptor (beta chain) was determined in a study of T cell repertoires in cytomegalovirus infection. Remarks on this clonotype: The antigen remains unidentified.

TCRdb ran MiXCR on the reads and lists one entry per CDR3 protein. The sample records hundreds of thousands of distinct CDR3 sequences, 33% being singletons. Regarding the study as a whole: The ex vivo response showed dominance by HLA-C-restricted CMV-specific TCR beta clonotypes.

The germline CDR1 and CDR2 sequences are MNHEY and SVGEGT. There are 14 residues in the CDR3. The V and J ends lost 7 bases and 4 bases, in that order; junction bases with no gene match: 2. V and J are TRBV6-2 or TRBV6-3 and TRBJ2-7; TRBD2 matches at 15 bases. The sequence was obtained from a human donor in good health (CMV status not recorded). Some clones in this sample may be carry-over from other donors' samples. The specimen comprised cultured PBMCs, sampled from culture after CMV antigen stimulation. In DNA form, the CDR3 reads TGTGCCAGCAACGGACTAGCGGGAGGGTACGAGCAGTACTTC. This sequence encodes CASNGLAGGYEQYF.